The rows below give T cell receptor beta chains drawn from one sample of a study of blood T cells in healthy people across ages. TCRdb re-analysed the 5' RACE reads in MiXCR, keeping a single row per CDR3 protein. Of about 640,000 distinct CDR3 sequences in the sample, roughly 53% are singletons; the top ten hold 30% to 40%. The sequencing input was blood. Receptors originate from a man aged 60 to 75 in good health. Both conserved end residues are part of each CDR3. Fields, in order: CDR3 protein, CDR3 DNA, CDR3 length, J gene, V gene, clone size, D gene. A D gene is named only where the DNA matches it firmly. The size entry is marked missing in some rows and otherwise reads once, few, many or a size class.

cdr3_aa: CASRLKADPSYNEQYF
cdr3_nt: TGTGCCAGCAGACTTAAAGCGGATCCCTCCTACAATGAGCAGTACTTC
cdr3_length: 16
j_call: TRBJ2-5
v_call: TRBV2
clone_size: NA
d_call: NA

cdr3_aa: CATSRGQNHGYTF
cdr3_nt: TGTGCCACCAGCAGAGGTCAGAACCATGGCTACACCTTC
cdr3_length: 13
j_call: TRBJ1-2
v_call: TRBV15
clone_size: NA
d_call: NA

cdr3_aa: CASSPPGQGNIQYF
cdr3_nt: TGTGCCAGCAGCCCACCGGGACAGGGAAACATTCAGTACTTC
cdr3_length: 14
j_call: TRBJ2-4
v_call: TRBV7-9
clone_size: many
d_call: TRBD1

cdr3_aa: CASSYTQETQFF
cdr3_nt: TGTGCCAGCAGTTACACGCAAGAGACCCAGTTCTTC
cdr3_length: 12
j_call: TRBJ2-1
v_call: TRBV6-6
clone_size: NA
d_call: NA

cdr3_aa: CASSPVAGVWSYTF
cdr3_nt: TGTGCCAGCAGTCCCGTAGCAGGGGTTTGGAGCTACACCTTC
cdr3_length: 14
j_call: TRBJ1-2
v_call: TRBV6-5
clone_size: once
d_call: NA

cdr3_aa: CSATLAGASLDTDTQYF
cdr3_nt: TGCAGTGCTACCTTAGCGGGGGCGTCGCTGGACACAGATACGCAGTATTTT
cdr3_length: 17
j_call: TRBJ2-3
v_call: TRBV20-1
clone_size: once
d_call: TRBD2

cdr3_aa: CSARDGGSRDEQFF
cdr3_nt: TGCAGTGCTAGAGATGGGGGTAGCCGGGATGAGCAGTTCTTC
cdr3_length: 14
j_call: TRBJ2-1
v_call: TRBV20-1
clone_size: NA
d_call: NA

cdr3_aa: CASSLVTQGGRPGEAFF
cdr3_nt: TGCGCCAGCAGCCTTGTGACGCAGGGTGGCCGGCCCGGTGAAGCTTTCTTT
cdr3_length: 17
j_call: TRBJ1-1
v_call: TRBV4-1
clone_size: NA
d_call: NA

cdr3_aa: CASSAKIHEQYF
cdr3_nt: TGTGCCAGCAGTGCAAAAATCCACGAGCAGTACTTC
cdr3_length: 12
j_call: TRBJ2-7
v_call: TRBV12-3/TRBV12-4
clone_size: NA
d_call: NA

cdr3_aa: CASRGGGGETLYF
cdr3_nt: TGTGCCAGCAGGGGAGGGGGTGGTGAGACCCTGTACTTC
cdr3_length: 13
j_call: TRBJ2-7
v_call: TRBV11-2
clone_size: once
d_call: NA

cdr3_aa: CASSPGASGNNEQFF
cdr3_nt: TGTGCCAGCAGTCCAGGGGCTAGCGGAAACAATGAGCAGTTCTTC
cdr3_length: 15
j_call: TRBJ2-1
v_call: TRBV28
clone_size: NA
d_call: NA

cdr3_aa: CATRGGDIGNGYTF
cdr3_nt: TGTGCCACCAGAGGAGGGGATATCGGAAATGGCTACACCTTC
cdr3_length: 14
j_call: TRBJ1-2
v_call: TRBV24-1
clone_size: few
d_call: NA

cdr3_aa: CASSLGLLTSYEQYF
cdr3_nt: TGCGCCAGCAGCTTAGGCCTCCTCACCTCCTACGAGCAGTACTTC
cdr3_length: 15
j_call: TRBJ2-7
v_call: TRBV5-1
clone_size: NA
d_call: NA

cdr3_aa: CASRERQETQYF
cdr3_nt: TGTGCCAGCAGGGAAAGACAAGAGACCCAGTACTTC
cdr3_length: 12
j_call: TRBJ2-5
v_call: TRBV25-1
clone_size: once
d_call: NA

cdr3_aa: CSAKGTWSYEQYF
cdr3_nt: TGCAGTGCTAAGGGGACTTGGAGCTACGAGCAGTACTTC
cdr3_length: 13
j_call: TRBJ2-7
v_call: TRBV20-1
clone_size: NA
d_call: NA

cdr3_aa: CASGLMGSLEQYF
cdr3_nt: TGTGCTAGTGGTTTGATGGGGTCTCTCGAGCAGTACTTC
cdr3_length: 13
j_call: TRBJ2-7
v_call: TRBV12-5
clone_size: NA
d_call: NA

cdr3_aa: CSVEVGGSYTF
cdr3_nt: TGCAGCGTTGAAGTAGGGGGGAGCTACACCTTC
cdr3_length: 11
j_call: TRBJ1-2
v_call: TRBV29-1
clone_size: NA
d_call: NA

cdr3_aa: CASSLNRPYGYTF
cdr3_nt: TGTGCCAGCAGCTTAAACCGGCCCTATGGCTACACCTTC
cdr3_length: 13
j_call: TRBJ1-2
v_call: TRBV7-2
clone_size: few
d_call: NA

cdr3_aa: CASSPAGANIQYF
cdr3_nt: TGTGCCAGCAGTCCAGCGGGAGCGAACATTCAGTACTTC
cdr3_length: 13
j_call: TRBJ2-4
v_call: TRBV6-2/TRBV6-3
clone_size: NA
d_call: TRBD2

cdr3_aa: CASSFPGQPQHF
cdr3_nt: TGTGCCAGCAGTTTCCCCGGTCAGCCCCAGCATTTT
cdr3_length: 12
j_call: TRBJ1-5
v_call: TRBV12-3/TRBV12-4
clone_size: NA
d_call: NA

cdr3_aa: CAITTGSGNTGELFF
cdr3_nt: TGTGCCATCACCACGGGAAGCGGGAACACCGGGGAGCTGTTTTTT
cdr3_length: 15
j_call: TRBJ2-2
v_call: TRBV10-3
clone_size: NA
d_call: NA

cdr3_aa: CASTARTYNEQFF
cdr3_nt: TGTGCCAGCACAGCACGGACTTACAATGAGCAGTTCTTC
cdr3_length: 13
j_call: TRBJ2-1
v_call: TRBV7-2
clone_size: NA
d_call: NA

cdr3_aa: CASSSGQNNQETQYF
cdr3_nt: TGCGCCAGCAGTTCAGGACAGAACAACCAAGAGACCCAGTACTTC
cdr3_length: 15
j_call: TRBJ2-5
v_call: TRBV5-1
clone_size: NA
d_call: NA

cdr3_aa: CASSTPGRIGEQYF
cdr3_nt: TGTGCCAGCAGTACCCCGGGACGGATCGGCGAGCAGTACTTC
cdr3_length: 14
j_call: TRBJ2-7
v_call: TRBV28
clone_size: NA
d_call: NA

cdr3_aa: CANSPQGFGEQYF
cdr3_nt: TGTGCCAACAGCCCGCAGGGGTTCGGCGAGCAGTACTTC
cdr3_length: 13
j_call: TRBJ2-7
v_call: TRBV7-2
clone_size: NA
d_call: NA